The rows below give T cell receptor beta chains drawn from one sample of a study of response to subunit inactivated influenza vaccine. TCRdb reprocessed the RT-PCR reads via MiXCR and lists one record per CDR3 protein. The data contain hundreds of thousands of distinct CDR3 sequences, approximately 7.1% of them singletons. Sequencing was performed on PBMCs from blood, taken about 24 months after vaccination. The receptors were sampled from a man between 50 and 75 years old who received an inactivated influenza vaccine. Both conserved end residues are part of each CDR3. The D gene is left open where the match is weak. Not every row has a clone size; where given, it reads once, few, many or a size class.

>TRBD1|TRBJ1-1|many|TRBV28
TGTGCCAGCAGTCAAACAGGGGGCGCGTCCACTGAAGCTTTCTTT
CASSQTGGASTEAFF
>.|TRBJ1-5|many|TRBV2
TGTGCCAGCAGTGAAGGGCGGGACGGGCCCCAGCATTTT
CASSEGRDGPQHF
>.|TRBJ1-5|.|TRBV4-2
TGTGCCAGCAGCCAAGGAGATTCAACCGAGTATCAGCCCCAGCATTTT
CASSQGDSTEYQPQHF
>.|TRBJ2-1|.|TRBV4-1
TGCGCCAGCAGTAACCCCCAGAGGGAGTGGCCCTACAATGAGCAGTTCTTC
CASSNPQREWPYNEQFF
>.|TRBJ2-3|many|TRBV11-3
TGTGCCAGCAGCCTGTTCCGGGGGCTAGCCGGGAGCACAGATACGCAGTATTTT
CASSLFRGLAGSTDTQYF
>.|TRBJ2-5|.|TRBV5-1
TGCGCCAGCAGCGATATACAGGGTATTGAGACCCAGTACTTC
CASSDIQGIETQYF
>TRBD2|TRBJ2-7|.|TRBV12-3/TRBV12-4
TGTGCCAGCAGTACGGGACTAGCGGGAGTCAGGTACGAGCAGTACTTC
CASSTGLAGVRYEQYF
>.|TRBJ1-2|few|TRBV5-1
TGCGCCAGCAGCTTGGTCGGGACCGACACCTATGGCTACACCTTC
CASSLVGTDTYGYTF
>TRBD2|TRBJ2-7|many|TRBV9
TGTGCCAGCAGCGCCGGGACTAGCGGTTACGAGCAGTACTTC
CASSAGTSGYEQYF
>TRBD2|TRBJ2-1|many|TRBV20-1
TGCAGTGCTAGAGCCTTGCGGAGCGGGGGTAGGAATGAGCAGTTCTTC
CSARALRSGGRNEQFF
>TRBD1|TRBJ1-5|.|TRBV2
TGTGCCAGCAGCGGGACAGTTAGCAATCAGCCCCAGCATTTT
CASSGTVSNQPQHF
>.|TRBJ2-7|.|TRBV21-1
TGTGCCAGCAGCTCCCGGGGCCGGACAGGGCAAACCTACGAGCAGTACTTC
CASSSRGRTGQTYEQYF